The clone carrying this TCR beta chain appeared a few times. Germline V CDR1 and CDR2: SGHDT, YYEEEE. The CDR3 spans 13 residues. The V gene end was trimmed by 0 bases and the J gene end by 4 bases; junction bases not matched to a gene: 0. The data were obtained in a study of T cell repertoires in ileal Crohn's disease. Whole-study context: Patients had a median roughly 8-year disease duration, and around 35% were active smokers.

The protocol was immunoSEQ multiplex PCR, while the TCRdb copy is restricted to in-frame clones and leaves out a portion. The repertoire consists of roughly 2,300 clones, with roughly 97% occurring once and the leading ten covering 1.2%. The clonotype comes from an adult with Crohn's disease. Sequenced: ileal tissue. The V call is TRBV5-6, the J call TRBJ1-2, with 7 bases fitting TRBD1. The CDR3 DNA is TGTGCCAGCAGCTTGGGGGACAGCTATGGCTACACCTTC. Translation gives CASSLGDSYGYTF.